Sequencing of this T cell receptor (beta chain) was carried out in a study of radiotherapy plus CTLA-4 blockade in lung cancer (dated by TCRdb to 2017 to 2018). In terms of the full investigation: Among the enrolled patients, around 17% had an objective response, and about 29% reached disease control. The investigation overall reported the following: Increased serum interferon-beta after radiation, together with early dynamic changes in blood T cell clones, were reported to be the strongest predictors of response. After treatment with radiotherapy and ipilimumab, TCR clones that came from tumors expanded in the peripheral blood.

This clone appeared a single time. Its antigen is currently not known. Base qualities were left out, and no much larger clone turns up one base away. The study evaluated CTLA-4 blockade (ipilimumab) given together with focal radiation therapy in patients who had chemo-refractory metastatic non-small-cell lung cancer. Library preparation was by the immunoSEQ multiplex PCR assay. Imported from immuneACCESS, the table was reduced by TCRdb to in-frame sequences with V and J called. These copies leave out some clones; in studies compared against another copy, an unresolved V gene accounts for under half, and the cause of the remainder is not known. The sample table shows roughly 100,000 clones, and about 85% are seen once. The top ten clonotypes cover under 2.5% of the sample. V is cut back by 2 bases and J by 3 bases, with 5 bases in the junction unmatched. The CDR3 has 15 amino acids, counting the end cysteine and phenylalanine. Only CDR3 DNA remains: 45 bases, in frame from the first base. In the germline V gene, CDR1 corresponds to SGHDN and CDR2 to FVKESK.

The sequence joins TRBV14 to TRBJ2-5; TRBD1 agrees with 8 junctional bases. The receptor was derived from a human donor with non-small cell lung cancer that progressed on radiotherapy plus ipilimumab. Some clones in this sample may be carry-over from other donors' samples. Source: peripheral blood, taken from a patient treated with radiotherapy plus ipilimumab. The nucleotides read TGTGCCAGCAGCCAACCCAGGGGGCCCAAAGAGACCCAGTACTTC. This yields the protein CASSQPRGPKETQYF.